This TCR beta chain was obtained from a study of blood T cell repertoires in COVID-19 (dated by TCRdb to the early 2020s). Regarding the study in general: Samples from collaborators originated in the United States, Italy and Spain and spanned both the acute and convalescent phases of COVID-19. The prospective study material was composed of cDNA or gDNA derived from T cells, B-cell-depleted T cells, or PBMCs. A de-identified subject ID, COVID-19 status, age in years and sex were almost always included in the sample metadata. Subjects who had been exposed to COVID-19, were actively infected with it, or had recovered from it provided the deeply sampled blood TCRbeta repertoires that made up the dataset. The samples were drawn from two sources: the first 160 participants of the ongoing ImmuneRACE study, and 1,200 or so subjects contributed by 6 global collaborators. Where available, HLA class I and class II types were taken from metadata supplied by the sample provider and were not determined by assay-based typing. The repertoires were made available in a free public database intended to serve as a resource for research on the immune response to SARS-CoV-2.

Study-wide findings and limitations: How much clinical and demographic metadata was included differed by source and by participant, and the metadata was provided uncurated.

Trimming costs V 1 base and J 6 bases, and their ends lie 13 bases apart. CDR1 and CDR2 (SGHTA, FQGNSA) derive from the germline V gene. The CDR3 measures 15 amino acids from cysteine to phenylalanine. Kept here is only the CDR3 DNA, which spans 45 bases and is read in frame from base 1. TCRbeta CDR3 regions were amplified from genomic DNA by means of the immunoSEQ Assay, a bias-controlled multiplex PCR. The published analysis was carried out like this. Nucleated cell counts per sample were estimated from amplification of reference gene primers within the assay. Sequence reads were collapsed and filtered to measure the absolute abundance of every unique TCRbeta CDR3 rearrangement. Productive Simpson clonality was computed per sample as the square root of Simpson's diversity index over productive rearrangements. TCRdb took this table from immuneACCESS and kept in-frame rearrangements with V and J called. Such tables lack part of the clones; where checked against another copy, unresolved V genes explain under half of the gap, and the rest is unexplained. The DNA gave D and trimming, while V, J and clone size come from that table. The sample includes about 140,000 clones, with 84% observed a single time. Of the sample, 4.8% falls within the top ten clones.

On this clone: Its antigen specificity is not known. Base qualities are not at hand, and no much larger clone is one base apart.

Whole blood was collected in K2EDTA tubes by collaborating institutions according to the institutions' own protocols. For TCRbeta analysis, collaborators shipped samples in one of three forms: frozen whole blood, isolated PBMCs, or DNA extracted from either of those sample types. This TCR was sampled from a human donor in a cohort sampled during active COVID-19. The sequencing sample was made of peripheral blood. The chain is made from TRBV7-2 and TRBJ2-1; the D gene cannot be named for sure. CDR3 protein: CASSLDRTWSNEQFF. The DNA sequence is TGTGCCAGCAGCTTAGACCGAACCTGGAGCAATGAGCAGTTCTTC.